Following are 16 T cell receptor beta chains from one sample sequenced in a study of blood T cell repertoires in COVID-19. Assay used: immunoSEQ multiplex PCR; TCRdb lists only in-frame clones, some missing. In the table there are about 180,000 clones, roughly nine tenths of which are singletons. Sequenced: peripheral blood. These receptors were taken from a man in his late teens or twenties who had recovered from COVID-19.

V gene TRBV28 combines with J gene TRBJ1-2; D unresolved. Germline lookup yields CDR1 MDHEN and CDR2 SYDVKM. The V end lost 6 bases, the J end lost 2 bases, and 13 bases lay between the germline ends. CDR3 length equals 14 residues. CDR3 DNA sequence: TGTGCCAGCAGCCCGGGAGGCCCGAACTATGGCTACACCTTC. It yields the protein CASSPGGPNYGYTF.

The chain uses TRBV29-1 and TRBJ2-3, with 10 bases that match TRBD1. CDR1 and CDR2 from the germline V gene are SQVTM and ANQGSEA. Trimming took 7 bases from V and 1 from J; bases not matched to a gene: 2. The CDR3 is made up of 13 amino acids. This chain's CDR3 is CSAGTGGTDTQYF. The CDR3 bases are TGCAGCGCGGGGACAGGGGGCACAGATACGCAGTATTTT.

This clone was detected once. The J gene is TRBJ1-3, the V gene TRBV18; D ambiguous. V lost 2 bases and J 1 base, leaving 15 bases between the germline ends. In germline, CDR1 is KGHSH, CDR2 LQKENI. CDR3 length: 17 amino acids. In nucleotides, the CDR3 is TGTGCCAGCTCACCAGGCGCCCCCGGGAGTTCTGGAAACACCATATATTTT. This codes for CASSPGAPGSSGNTIYF.

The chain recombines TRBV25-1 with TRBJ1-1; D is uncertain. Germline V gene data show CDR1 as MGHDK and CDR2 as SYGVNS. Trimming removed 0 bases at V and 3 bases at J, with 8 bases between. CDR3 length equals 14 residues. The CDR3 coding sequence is TGTGCCAGCAGTGAATATGACGGGGACACTGAAGCTTTCTTT. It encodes CASSEYDGDTEAFF. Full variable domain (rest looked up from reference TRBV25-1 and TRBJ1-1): EADIYQTPRYLVIGTGKKITLECSQTMGHDKMYWYQQDPGMELHLIHYSYGVNSTEKGDLSSESTVSRIRTEHFPLTLESARPSHTSQYLCASSEYDGDTEAFFGQGTRLTVV.

CDR3 protein: CSASVYGQGLKETQYF. The CDR3, as DNA: TGCAGTGCTAGTGTCTACGGACAGGGACTAAAAGAGACCCAGTACTTC. This chain joins TRBV20-1 and TRBJ2-5; TRBD1 is a possible D gene (8 bases). The germline V gene encodes CDR1 DFQATT and CDR2 SNEGSKA (reference sequence). This CDR3 has 16 amino acids. V lost 3 bases, J lost 3 bases, and 20 bases lay in between.

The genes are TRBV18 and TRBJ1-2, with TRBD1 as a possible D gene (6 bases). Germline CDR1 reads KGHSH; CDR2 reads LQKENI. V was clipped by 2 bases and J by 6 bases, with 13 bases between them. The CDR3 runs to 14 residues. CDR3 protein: CASSPISGDNGYTF. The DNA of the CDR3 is TGTGCCAGCTCACCAATCTCTGGGGACAATGGCTACACCTTC.

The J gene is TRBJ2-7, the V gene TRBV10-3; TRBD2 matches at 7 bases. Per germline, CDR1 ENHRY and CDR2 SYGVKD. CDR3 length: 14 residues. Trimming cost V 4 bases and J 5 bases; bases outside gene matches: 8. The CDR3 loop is CAISARIAGDEQYF. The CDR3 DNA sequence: TGTGCCATCAGTGCAAGGATAGCGGGCGACGAGCAGTACTTC.

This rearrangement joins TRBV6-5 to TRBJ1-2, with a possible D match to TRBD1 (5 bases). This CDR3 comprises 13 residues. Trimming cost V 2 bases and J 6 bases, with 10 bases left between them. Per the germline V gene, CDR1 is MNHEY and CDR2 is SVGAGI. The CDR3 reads CASSYTTGHGYTF. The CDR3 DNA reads TGTGCCAGCAGTTACACTACAGGCCATGGCTACACCTTC.

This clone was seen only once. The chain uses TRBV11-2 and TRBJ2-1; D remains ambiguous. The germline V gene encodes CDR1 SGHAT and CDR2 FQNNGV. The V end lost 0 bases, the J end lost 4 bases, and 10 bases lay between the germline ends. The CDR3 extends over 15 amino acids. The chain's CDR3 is CASSLEQGGYNEQFF. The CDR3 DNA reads TGTGCCAGCAGCTTAGAGCAAGGCGGATACAATGAGCAGTTCTTC.

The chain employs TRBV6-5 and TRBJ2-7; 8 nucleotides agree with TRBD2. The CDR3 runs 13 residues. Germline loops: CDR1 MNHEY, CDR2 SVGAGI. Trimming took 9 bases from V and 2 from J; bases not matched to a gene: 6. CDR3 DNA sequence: TGTGCCAGTGGACTAGCTGCTACCTACGAGCAGTACTTC. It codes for CASGLAATYEQYF.

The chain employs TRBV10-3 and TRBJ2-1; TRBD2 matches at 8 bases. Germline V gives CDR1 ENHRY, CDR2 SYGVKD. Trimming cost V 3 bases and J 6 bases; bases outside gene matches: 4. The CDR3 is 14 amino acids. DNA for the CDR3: TGTGCCATCAGTGAAATTAGCGGGACCAATGAGCAGTTCTTC. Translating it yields CAISEISGTNEQFF.

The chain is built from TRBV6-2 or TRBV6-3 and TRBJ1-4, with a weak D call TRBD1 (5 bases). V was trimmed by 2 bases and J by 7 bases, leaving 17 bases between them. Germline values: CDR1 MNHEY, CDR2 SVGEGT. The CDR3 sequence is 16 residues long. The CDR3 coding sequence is TGTGCCAGCAGTTACAGGGGTAGCGGACTGCGTGAAAAACTGTTTTTT. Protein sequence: CASSYRGSGLREKLFF.

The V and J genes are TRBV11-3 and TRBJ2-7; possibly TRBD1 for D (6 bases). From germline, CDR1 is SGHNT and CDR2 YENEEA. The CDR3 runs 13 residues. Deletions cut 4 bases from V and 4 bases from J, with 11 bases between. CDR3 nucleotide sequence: TGTGCCAGCAGCTCCTTACAGGGTTACGAGCAGTACTTC. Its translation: CASSSLQGYEQYF.

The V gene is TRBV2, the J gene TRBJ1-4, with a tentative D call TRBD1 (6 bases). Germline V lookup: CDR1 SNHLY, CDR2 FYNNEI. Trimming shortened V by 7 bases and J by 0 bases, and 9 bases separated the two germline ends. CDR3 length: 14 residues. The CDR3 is CASKGGATNEKLFF. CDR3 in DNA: TGTGCCAGCAAAGGGGGGGCAACTAATGAAAAACTGTTTTTT.

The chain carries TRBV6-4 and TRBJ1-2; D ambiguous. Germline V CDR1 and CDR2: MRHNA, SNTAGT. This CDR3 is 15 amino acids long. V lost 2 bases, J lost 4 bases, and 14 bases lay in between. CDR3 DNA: TGTGCCAGCAGTGACGAAGTGGGCGCTGGCTATGGCTACACCTTC. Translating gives CASSDEVGAGYGYTF.

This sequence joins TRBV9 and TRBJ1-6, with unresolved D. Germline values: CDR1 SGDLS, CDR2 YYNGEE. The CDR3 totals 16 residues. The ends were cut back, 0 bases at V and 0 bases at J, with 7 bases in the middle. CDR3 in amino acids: CASSVGGSSYNSPLHF. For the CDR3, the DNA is TGTGCCAGCAGCGTAGGTGGGAGCTCCTATAATTCACCCCTCCACTTT.